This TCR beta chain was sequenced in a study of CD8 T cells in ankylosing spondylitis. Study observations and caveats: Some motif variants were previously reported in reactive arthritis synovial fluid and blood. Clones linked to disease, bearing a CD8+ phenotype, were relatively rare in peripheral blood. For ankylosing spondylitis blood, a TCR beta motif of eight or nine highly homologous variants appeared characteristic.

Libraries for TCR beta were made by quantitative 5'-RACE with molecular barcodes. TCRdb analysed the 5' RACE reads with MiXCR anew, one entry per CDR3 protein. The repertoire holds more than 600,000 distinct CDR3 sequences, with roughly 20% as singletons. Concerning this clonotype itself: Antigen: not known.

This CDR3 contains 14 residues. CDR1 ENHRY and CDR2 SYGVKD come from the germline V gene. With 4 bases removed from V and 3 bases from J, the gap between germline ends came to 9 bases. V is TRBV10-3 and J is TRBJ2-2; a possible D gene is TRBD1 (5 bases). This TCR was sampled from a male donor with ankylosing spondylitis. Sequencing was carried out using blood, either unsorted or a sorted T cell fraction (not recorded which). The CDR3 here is CAISAGRDTGELFF. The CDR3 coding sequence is TGTGCCATCAGTGCGGGCAGGGACACCGGGGAGCTGTTTTTT.